This is a list of T cell receptor beta chains from one sample in a study of CD8+ T cells in alopecia areata. Some clones are missing from TCRdb's copy, which holds only in-frame ones; the method was immunoSEQ multiplex PCR. Of 140,000 or so clones in the sample, less than 75% were seen once. What was sequenced was CD8+ T cells sorted from blood. The receptors here all came from a human donor in good health. Each CDR3 is given with its conserved first and last residue. A D gene is named only where the DNA matches it firmly. Some rows have no size entry. The others give once, few or many, or a class for an expanded clone.

D,size,V,J,DNA,CDR3
.,.,TRBV4-2,TRBJ2-7,TGTGCCAGCAGCCAAAACGGGGGTGGGTACGAGCAGTACTTC,CASSQNGGGYEQYF
TRBD2,.,TRBV7-9,TRBJ2-1,TGTGCCAGCAGCTTAGCGGGACTAGCTGAGCAGTTCTTC,CASSLAGLAEQFF
TRBD1,.,TRBV9,TRBJ2-3,TGTGCCAGCAGCGTAGGGGGGACAGCGACTAGCACAGATACGCAGTATTTT,CASSVGGTATSTDTQYF
.,few,TRBV4-2,TRBJ1-5,TGTGCCAGCAGCCAAGGTCATTCCGTTTCAGGGCCTAATCAGCCCCAGCATTTT,CASSQGHSVSGPNQPQHF
TRBD2,.,TRBV2,TRBJ2-1,TGTGCCAGCAGTGTAGCGGGAGGGGACAGTGAGCAGTTCTTC,CASSVAGGDSEQFF
TRBD1,few,TRBV29-1,TRBJ2-7,TGCAGCGTGACAGGGGTAGGCTCCTACGAGCAGTACTTC,CSVTGVGSYEQYF
TRBD2,.,TRBV5-4,TRBJ2-2,TGTGCCAGCAGCTTTTCACTACTGAGCGGGAGAGCGGACGGGGAGCTGTTTTTT,CASSFSLLSGRADGELFF
.,.,TRBV7-9,TRBJ2-7,TGTGCCAGCAGCTTCGGAGGGAGTGGGTACGAGCAGTACTTC,CASSFGGSGYEQYF
TRBD1,few,TRBV5-6,TRBJ2-4,TGTGCCAGCAGCTTCCGGGACAGCCAAGGAAACATTCAGTACTTC,CASSFRDSQGNIQYF
.,.,TRBV27,TRBJ1-1,TGTGCCAGCCGGGGAGGGGGGAACACTGAAGCTTTCTTT,CASRGGGNTEAFF
TRBD1,.,TRBV6-5,TRBJ2-7,TGTGCCAGCAGTTACTCGGGACAGGCGGGCGAGCAGTACTTC,CASSYSGQAGEQYF
.,few,TRBV4-1,TRBJ2-5,TGCGCCAGCAGCCAAGAATGGTTAGGAGAGACCCAGTACTTC,CASSQEWLGETQYF
.,.,TRBV15,TRBJ2-7,TGTGCCACGGAATCGACAGGATCCTACGAGCAGTACTTC,CATESTGSYEQYF
.,.,TRBV7-9,TRBJ2-2,TGTGCCAGCAGCAACGCAGCCGCGAACACCGGGGAGCTGTTTTTT,CASSNAAANTGELFF
.,.,TRBV7-9,TRBJ1-1,TGTGCCAGCAGCTTTTTTCAGGGGATGAACACTGAAGCTTTCTTT,CASSFFQGMNTEAFF
.,.,TRBV10-2,TRBJ2-2,TGCGCCAGCAGGGAGACGGAGAACACCGGGGAGCTGTTTTTT,CASRETENTGELFF
.,.,TRBV30,TRBJ2-7,TGTGCCTGGAGTGTCGGCAGGTCCGCGGGCGAGCAGTACTTC,CAWSVGRSAGEQYF
.,.,TRBV19,TRBJ2-2,TGTGCCAGTAGTGAGAACACCGGGGAGCTGTTTTTT,CASSENTGELFF
.,.,TRBV4-1,TRBJ2-3,TGCGCCAGCAGCCAGGGGAGGTGGGATACGCAGTATTTT,CASSQGRWDTQYF
.,.,TRBV5-1,TRBJ2-2,TGCGCCAGCAGCTTGAACACCGGGGAGCTGTTTTTT,CASSLNTGELFF
.,.,TRBV4-1,TRBJ1-1,TGCGCCAGCAGCCTAAGGAGACAGAAGAACACTGAAGCTTTCTTT,CASSLRRQKNTEAFF
TRBD1,.,TRBV5-6,TRBJ1-1,TGTGCCAGCAGCTGGGGGACAGGGGCCGCGGAAGCTTTCTTT,CASSWGTGAAEAFF
TRBD2,.,TRBV13,TRBJ2-1,TGTGCCAGCAGCCACGGGGTAGCGGGAGGGGGGTACAATGAGCAGTTCTTC,CASSHGVAGGGYNEQFF
.,.,TRBV30,TRBJ1-5,TGTGCCTGGGGATGGCAGAACAATCAGCCCCAGCATTTT,CAWGWQNNQPQHF
TRBD1,.,TRBV4-1,TRBJ2-7,TGCGCCAGCAGCCCGCAAGGGACAGCCTACGAGCAGTACTTC,CASSPQGTAYEQYF
TRBD2,few,TRBV9,TRBJ2-1,TGTGCCAGCAGCGTGCGGGGGGAGAGTTACAATGAGCAGTTCTTC,CASSVRGESYNEQFF
TRBD2,few,TRBV6-6,TRBJ2-1,TGTGCCAGCAGATCCTCTAGCGGGAGCTTAAATGAGCAGTTCTTC,CASRSSSGSLNEQFF
.,.,TRBV29-1,TRBJ2-7,TGCAGCGTTGCTGGGGGGCAATCCTACGAGCAGTACTTC,CSVAGGQSYEQYF
TRBD2,once,TRBV29-1,TRBJ2-1,TGCAGCGTTGAAGATCGCGGTAGCGGGAGCAATGAGCAGTTCTTC,CSVEDRGSGSNEQFF
TRBD1,.,TRBV27,TRBJ2-2,TGTGCCAGCAGGATGACAGGGGTCGGGGAGCTGTTTTTT,CASRMTGVGELFF
TRBD1,.,TRBV4-1,TRBJ2-7,TGCGCCAGCAGCCAAGTATGGGGACCGGGACAGGGCGCCTACGAGCAGTACTTC,CASSQVWGPGQGAYEQYF
.,.,TRBV10-3,TRBJ2-7,TGTGCCATCAGTGAAGGGGCTAGTGGCGACGAGCAGTACTTC,CAISEGASGDEQYF
.,.,TRBV29-1,TRBJ2-2,TGCAGCGTTGTTTTAGGGGAGAAGACCGGGGAGCTGTTTTTT,CSVVLGEKTGELFF
.,few,TRBV5-6,TRBJ2-7,TGTGCCAGCAGCTTGGGGTACGAGCAGTACTTC,CASSLGYEQYF
.,.,TRBV13,TRBJ2-4,TGTGCCAGCAGCTCTGTGATCGCCAAAAACATTCAGTACTTC,CASSSVIAKNIQYF
TRBD1,.,TRBV7-9,TRBJ1-1,TGTGCCAGCAGCTTAGGTGGGACAGGTGGCACTGAAGCTTTCTTT,CASSLGGTGGTEAFF
TRBD1,.,TRBV5-6,TRBJ1-1,TGTGCCAGCAGCCCTGGACAGGGAGGGGGAACTGAAGCTTTCTTT,CASSPGQGGGTEAFF
.,.,TRBV15,TRBJ1-5,TGTGCCACCCGTCGACCTGGGGTCAATCAGCCCCAGCATTTT,CATRRPGVNQPQHF
TRBD1,.,TRBV5-1,TRBJ2-7,TGCGCCAGCAGCGATACCGACAGGGGGGGCCCCTACGAGCAGTACTTC,CASSDTDRGGPYEQYF
.,.,TRBV10-2,TRBJ2-2,TGCGCCAGCAGTGAGTTCGGTAGCACCGGGGAGCTGGTTTTT,CASSEFGSTGELVF
.,.,TRBV5-6,TRBJ2-3,TGTGCCAGCAGCCAAAAAAGGGCGGCTTACCCAGATACGCAGTATTTT,CASSQKRAAYPDTQYF
.,.,TRBV5-1,TRBJ2-2,TGCGCCAGCAGCTTGGTACTGCTAACAGAAACCGGGGAGCTGTTTTTT,CASSLVLLTETGELFF
.,few,TRBV2,TRBJ2-2,TGTGCCAGCAGAGAGGACAGCGGGCTTTTTGGGGAGCTGTTTTTT,CASREDSGLFGELFF
TRBD1,.,TRBV10-3,TRBJ2-5,TGTGCCATCGGTCTCGACAGGGGTTTAGAAGAGACCCAGTACTTC,CAIGLDRGLEETQYF
TRBD1,.,TRBV28,TRBJ1-1,TGTGCCAGCAGTCCCAGACAGGGGGGGCTTTTAACTGAAGCTTTCTTT,CASSPRQGGLLTEAFF
.,.,TRBV5-1,TRBJ2-2,TGCGCCAGCAGCTTGCCAATCTCAGTGAACACCGGGGAGCTGTTTTTT,CASSLPISVNTGELFF
.,.,TRBV5-1,TRBJ1-1,TGCGCCAGCCGGGACACCAACACTGAAGCTTTCTTT,CASRDTNTEAFF
.,few,TRBV11-1,TRBJ2-1,TGTGCCAGCAGCCCCACAGGTAATGAGCAGTTCTTC,CASSPTGNEQFF
.,.,TRBV25-1,TRBJ2-5,TGTGCCAGCAGTCTGACTAACGCCCGGGCCCAGTACTTC,CASSLTNARAQYF
.,.,TRBV9,TRBJ2-2,TGTGCCAGCAGCGTATCCGGGGAGCTGTTTTTT,CASSVSGELFF
.,.,TRBV28,TRBJ1-2,TGTGCCAGCAGGACTCCAACATCGTGGATCGGTGGCTACACCTTC,CASRTPTSWIGGYTF
.,.,TRBV2,TRBJ1-1,TGTGCCAGCAGTGTCTGGGGTATGAACACTGAAGCTTTCTTT,CASSVWGMNTEAFF
.,.,TRBV7-8,TRBJ2-2,TGTGCCAGCAGCTTAGGTGGCACCGGGGAGCTGTTTTTT,CASSLGGTGELFF
TRBD2,few,TRBV4-1,TRBJ2-5,TGCGCCAGCAGCCAAAATCATCTAGCGGGAGGGAGAGAGACCCAGTACTTC,CASSQNHLAGGRETQYF
TRBD2,.,TRBV6-1,TRBJ2-2,TGTGCCAGCAGTCGGACTAGCGGGAGGACCGGGGAGCTGTTTTTT,CASSRTSGRTGELFF